Presented here are 25 T cell receptor beta chains from one specimen sequenced in a study of OX40 agonist ivuxolimab in advanced cancers. The table came from immunoSEQ multiplex PCR; TCRdb's copy has only in-frame clones and leaves some out. The data show about 76,000 clones, roughly 88% seen once. Sequences were derived from CD4+ or CD8+ T cells sorted from blood, sampled in a trial of the OX40 agonist ivuxolimab. The receptors shown here come from an adult with an advanced solid tumor such as melanoma, head and neck, liver or kidney cancer.

V gene TRBV18 combines with J gene TRBJ2-1, with 9 bases fitting TRBD1. In germline, CDR1 is KGHSH, CDR2 LQKENI. CDR3 size: 16 residues. V dropped 6 bases and J dropped 7; count of bases not matched to a gene: 13. CDR3 sequence (DNA): TGTGCCAGCTCCATAGGCCGGGACAGGGTTAGGAATGAGCAGTTCTTC. Protein product: CASSIGRDRVRNEQFF.

This chain uses TRBV19 with TRBJ1-6; possibly TRBD1 for D (6 bases). Germline V CDR1 and CDR2: LNHDA, SQIVND (reference sequence). The CDR3 loop spans 13 amino acids. V lost 6 bases, J lost 7 bases, and 10 bases lay in between. CDR3 coding DNA: TGTGCCAGTAGGGACAGTGCGAATTCACCCCTCCACTTT. Its protein product is CASRDSANSPLHF.

The V and J genes are TRBV9 and TRBJ1-4; D gene unclear. The CDR3 consists of 17 residues. Germline-derived CDR1 and CDR2 are SGDLS and YYNGEE. V shed 0 bases and J shed 0 bases, with 12 bases lying between them. CDR3 sequence: CASSVGEGRTTNEKLFF. As DNA, the CDR3 is TGTGCCAGCAGCGTAGGTGAAGGGCGCACAACTAATGAAAAACTGTTTTTT.

This chain links TRBV12-5 with TRBJ2-2; no definite D call. The CDR3 is 14 residues long. Between the trimmed V and J ends, which lost 7 bases and 4 bases, there was a span of 13 bases. CDR1 LGHNT and CDR2 FRNRAP come from the germline V gene. In nucleotides, the CDR3 is TGTGCTAGTGCCTCAGACGGCCCCACCGGGGAGCTGTTTTTT. Translating it yields CASASDGPTGELFF.

The chain couples TRBV7-8 to TRBJ1-1; D remains unclear. V was clipped by 1 base and J by 1 base, with 7 bases between them. Germline CDR1 is SGHVS and CDR2 is FQNEAQ. This CDR3 comprises 14 residues. CDR3 coding DNA: TGTGCCAGCAGCTTAGTACAGCGGAACACTGAAGCTTTCTTT. Its translation is CASSLVQRNTEAFF.

This chain uses TRBV5-8 with TRBJ2-7, with a weak D call TRBD2 (6 bases). Trimming left V 4 bases short and J 7 bases short, with 21 bases between. Germline V lookup: CDR1 SGHTS, CDR2 YDEGEE. This CDR3 is built from 15 residues. As DNA, the CDR3 is TGTGCCAGCAGCCCCCGTGGAGGGCCACGGGGAGAGCAGTACTTC. Amino acids: CASSPRGGPRGEQYF. The full variable domain, its missing parts supplied by reference TRBV5-8 and TRBJ2-7, is EAGVTQSPTHLIKTRGQQATLRCSPISGHTSVYWYQQALGLGLQFLLWYDEGEERNRGNFPPRFSGRQFPNYSSELNVNALELEDSALYLCASSPRGGPRGEQYFGPGTRLTVT.

The chain carries TRBV28 and TRBJ1-4; 7 bases are a match to TRBD1. This CDR3 region has 15 residues. The germline CDR1 and CDR2 sequences are MDHEN and SYDVKM. J lost 0 bases, V lost 11 bases, and 9 bases had no gene match. The CDR3 sequence is CAWGDSRTTNEKLFF. In nucleotides, the CDR3 is TGTGCCTGGGGGGACAGCCGAACAACTAATGAAAAACTGTTTTTT. The variable domain in full, with the rest retrieved from reference TRBV28 and TRBJ1-4, is DVKVTQSSRYLVKRTGEKVFLECVQDMDHENMFWYRQDPGLGLRLIYFSYDVKMKEKGDIPEGYSVSREKKERFSLILESASTNQTSMYLCAWGDSRTTNEKLFFGSGTQLSVL.

The chain recombines TRBV18 with TRBJ2-7; D unclear. CDR3 length: 12 residues. Trimming pared 3 bases from V and 6 bases from J, leaving 9 bases between. From germline, CDR1 is KGHSH and CDR2 LQKENI. The CDR3 DNA reads TGTGCCAGCTCACCCCAGGTAACCGAGCAGTACTTC. Residues: CASSPQVTEQYF.

J is TRBJ2-7 and V is TRBV5-4; a weak D match, TRBD2 (5 bases). Trimming removed 4 bases at V and 3 bases at J, with 14 bases between. Germline CDR1 reads SGHNT; CDR2 reads YYREEE (reference sequence). The CDR3 is 14 residues long. The CDR3 DNA follows: TGTGCCAGCAGCCTATCGGGAAATTACTACGAGCAGTACTTC. Translated: CASSLSGNYYEQYF.

The chain uses TRBV11-1 and TRBJ1-6; D is unresolved. The CDR3 has 16 residues. V lost 5 bases and J lost 0, with 11 bases in between. The germline V gene has CDR1 SGHAT and CDR2 FQDESV (reference sequence). The CDR3 DNA reads TGTGCCAGCAGCAGGACGGGAAGCTCCTATAATTCACCCCTCCACTTT. Translated, it gives CASSRTGSSYNSPLHF.

Regarding this clone: At one of its ends the junction is not consistent with the germline gene, which may arise from a read error. The chain has TRBV7-7 and TRBJ2-5; possible D gene TRBD1, 5 bases. The CDR3 has 15 residues. CDR1 is SSHAT and CDR2 is FNYEAQ in the germline V gene (reference sequence). CDR3 nucleotides: TGTGCTAGCAGCCAGGGTACAGTATTGGTAGAGACCCAGTACTTC. This translates into CASSQGTVLVETQYF. The entire variable domain, with the rest obtained from reference TRBV7-7 and TRBJ2-5, is as follows: GAGVSQSPRYKVTKRGQDVTLRCDPISSHATLYWYQQALGQGPEFLTYFNYEAQPDKSGLPSDRFSAERPEGSISTLTIQRTEQRDSAMYRCASSQGTVLVETQYFGPGTRLLVL.

The chain employs TRBV6-6 and TRBJ2-5; the D gene could be TRBD1 or TRBD2 (6 bases each). V gave up 5 bases and J gave up 5 bases, with 18 bases separating them. The CDR3 is 15 residues long. The V gene's germline CDR1 is MNHNY and CDR2 SVGAGI (reference sequence). CDR3 loop: CASSKGGSLGETQYF. Written as DNA, the CDR3 is TGTGCCAGCAGTAAGGGGGGTTCCTTAGGGGAGACCCAGTACTTC.

The chain couples TRBV19 to TRBJ2-4; no definite D call. Trimming took off 6 bases at V and 0 bases at J, with 6 bases between the two ends. Germline CDR1 and CDR2: LNHDA and SQIVND (reference sequence). The CDR3 extends over 13 amino acids. The CDR3 DNA reads TGTGCCAGTAGCTCAGTAGCCAAAAACATTCAGTACTTC. It translates to CASSSVAKNIQYF. The full variable domain, its missing parts supplied by reference TRBV19 and TRBJ2-4, is DGGITQSPKYLFRKEGQNVTLSCEQNLNHDAMYWYRQDPGQGLRLIYYSQIVNDFQKGDIAEGYSVSREKKESFPLTVTSAQKNPTAFYLCASSSVAKNIQYFGAGTRLSVL.

The V call is TRBV7-9, the J call TRBJ1-1; TRBD1 matches at 7 bases. V lost 5 bases, J lost 3 bases, and 6 bases stayed unmatched. Per germline, CDR1 SEHNR and CDR2 FQNEAQ (reference sequence). The CDR3 is made up of 14 amino acids. For the CDR3, the DNA is TGTGCCAGCAGCCAGGGGGGCGCGGACACTGAAGCTTTCTTT. As protein: CASSQGGADTEAFF.

This clone was counted once. The chain links TRBV9 to TRBJ2-5; D is perhaps TRBD2 (6 bases). The CDR3 spans 14 residues. V was cut by 4 bases and J by 5 bases, with 15 bases left in between. The germline V gene has CDR1 SGDLS and CDR2 YYNGEE. The CDR3 sequence is CASSPRRGMETQYF. The CDR3 nucleotides are TGTGCCAGCAGCCCCCGACGGGGGATGGAGACCCAGTACTTC.

V usage is TRBV7-9 and J usage is TRBJ2-7; D possibly corresponds to TRBD2 (5 bases). The CDR3 sequence is 15 residues long. Germline CDR1 reads SEHNR; CDR2 reads FQNEAQ (reference sequence). V was clipped by 2 bases and J by 2 bases, with 13 bases between them. CDR3: CASSLFTTSTYEQYF. CDR3 in DNA: TGTGCCAGCAGCTTATTTACTACTAGTACCTACGAGCAGTACTTC.

In this sample, this clone turned up a few times. The chain links TRBV5-1 to TRBJ2-1; D may be TRBD1 or TRBD2 (5 bases each). CDR3 size: 13 residues. The germline CDR1 and CDR2 sequences are SGHRS and YFSETQ. Trimming stripped 4 bases from V and 10 bases from J, with 15 bases between. The CDR3 DNA sequence: TGCGCCAGCAGCCCTCTCGGGGCGAAGGAGCAGTTCTTC. This codes for CASSPLGAKEQFF.

V is TRBV7-3 and J is TRBJ2-7; D might be TRBD1 (5 bases). Germline V CDR1 and CDR2: SGHTA, FQGTGA. Between the trimmed V and J ends, which lost 3 bases and 2 bases, there was a span of 11 bases. This CDR3 is 14 amino acids long. CDR3 amino acids: CASSLTGHAYEQYF. CDR3 bases: TGTGCCAGCAGCTTGACCGGACATGCCTACGAGCAGTACTTC. The complete variable domain, with remaining parts taken from reference TRBV7-3 and TRBJ2-7, reads GAGVSQTPSNKVTEKGKYVELRCDPISGHTALYWYRQSLGQGPEFLIYFQGTGAADDSGLPNDRFFAVRPEGSVSTLKIQRTERGDSAVYLCASSLTGHAYEQYFGPGTRLTVT.

J is TRBJ2-7 and V is TRBV28; D gene unclear. V lost 5 bases, J lost 1 base, and 18 bases lay in between. Germline assignment: CDR1 MDHEN and CDR2 SYDVKM. The CDR3 sequence is 16 residues long. The CDR3 bases are TGTGCCAGCAGTCCCCCCCGACTCCTATCGTCCTACGAGCAGTACTTC. Residues: CASSPPRLLSSYEQYF.

Comments on this clone: The same CDR3 also results from other DNA sequences found in this sample. V is TRBV7-9 and J is TRBJ1-5, with 9 bases that match TRBD1. Losses at the gene ends were 4 bases for V and 1 base for J; bases not matched to a gene: 2. Per germline, CDR1 SEHNR and CDR2 FQNEAQ (reference sequence). There are 15 residues in the CDR3. CDR3 sequence reads: CASSSDRGSNQPQHF. For the CDR3, the DNA is TGTGCCAGCAGCTCGGACAGGGGAAGCAATCAGCCCCAGCATTTT.

This sequence joins TRBV30 and TRBJ2-2, with TRBD1 identical over 11 bases. The CDR3 contains 16 residues. With 4 bases clipped from V and 4 bases from J, the junction kept 8 bases outside the gene matches. In germline, CDR1 is GTSNPN, CDR2 SVGIG (reference sequence). The CDR3 coding sequence is TGTGCCTGGACTCCTGGACAGGGGGCGGGCACCGGGGAGCTGTTTTTT. Amino acids: CAWTPGQGAGTGELFF.

Written as DNA, the CDR3 is TGTGCCAGCAGCAATCAGTTGCCTCAGCCCCAGCATTTT. Translated: CASSNQLPQPQHF. This chain joins TRBV21-1 and TRBJ1-5; the D call in the table, TRBD1, was not verified against the DNA. TRBV21-1 is a documented pseudogene. The CDR3 contains 13 residues.

The chain joins TRBV29-1 to TRBJ2-7, with TRBD2 identical over 7 bases. Germline lookup yields CDR1 SQVTM and CDR2 ANQGSEA. After removal of 2 bases from V and 4 bases from J, the junction contained 8 bases not matched to a gene. The CDR3 consists of 14 residues. This chain's CDR3 is CSVEPGLSGYEQYF. CDR3 sequence (DNA): TGCAGCGTTGAACCGGGACTAAGTGGGTACGAGCAGTACTTC.

This rearrangement joins TRBV5-5 to TRBJ2-7; unclear D gene. Trimming took 1 base from V and 7 from J, leaving 6 bases between them. This CDR3 has 11 amino acids. Germline V gene sequence: CDR1 SGHKS, CDR2 YYEKEE (reference sequence). The CDR3 here is CASSLFEEQYF. The CDR3 nucleotides are TGTGCCAGCAGCTTGTTCGAGGAGCAGTACTTC.

This chain joins TRBV11-2 and TRBJ1-1; 7 bases agree with TRBD1. CDR1 SGHAT and CDR2 FQNNGV come from the germline V gene. Unmatched junction bases numbered 5, after V lost 3 bases and J lost 4 bases. The CDR3 is 14 amino acids. CDR3 coding DNA: TGTGCCAGCAGCTTGAGACAGGGAGTCACTGAAGCTTTCTTT. Its protein product is CASSLRQGVTEAFF. The whole variable domain, filled in from reference TRBV11-2 and TRBJ1-1, reads EAGVAQSPRYKIIEKRQSVAFWCNPISGHATLYWYQQILGQGPKLLIQFQNNGVVDDSQLPKDRFSAERLKGVDSTLKIQPAKLEDSAVYLCASSLRQGVTEAFFGQGTRLTVV.